This T cell receptor (beta chain) comes out of a study of control samples from healthy donors and cancer patients. Here immunoSEQ multiplex PCR was the method, and the copy in TCRdb shows in-frame clones only, minus some. The sample records roughly 120,000 clones, roughly nine tenths being singletons. V lost 7 bases, J lost 0 bases, and 21 bases stayed unmatched. This CDR3 comprises 20 residues. The chain links TRBV23-1 to TRBJ1-5; 7 bases line up with TRBD1. Being an ORF, TRBV23-1 has a function that is uncertain. This receptor was identified in a woman between 18 and 29 years old in good health. Sequenced sample: blood. The CDR3 nucleotides are TGCGCCAGCACCGATCTTGCCCCGGACAGGAAAACTTATAGCAATCAGCCCCAGCATTTT. As protein: CASTDLAPDRKTYSNQPQHF.